Described below is a single T cell receptor (beta chain) sequence and its context. The antigen is not known. The CDR3 runs to 13 residues. CDR1 is SQVTM, CDR2 ANQGSEA, per germline. The entry originates in a study of T cells in severe cutaneous drug reactions. Study context: Patients were recruited from Taiwan, Thailand and Europe between about 2010 and 2019. RegiSCAR criteria gave all enrolled patients a probable or definite SJS/TEN or DRESS diagnosis.

TCR subtype-specific primers in iRepertoire multiplex PCR prepared libraries for bulk and single-cell sequencing. One entry per CDR3 protein, without DNA, is what TCRdb gives after re-calling the multiplex PCR reads. The table for this sample gives tens of thousands of distinct CDR3 sequences. Whole-study findings and limits: Blister cells averaged roughly 30% and PBMC around 5% TRBV12-4 in carbamazepine-induced Stevens-Johnson syndrome or toxic epidermal necrolysis patients.

The donors had carbamazepine-induced Stevens-Johnson syndrome or toxic epidermal necrolysis. Roughly 5 Han Chinese and about 6 European CBZ-SJS/TEN patients gave blood repertoires. The chain is built from TRBV29-1 and TRBJ2-1; TCRdb designates TRBD2, a call that cannot be tested without DNA. Sequenced input: PBMCs. The source is a human donor with toxic epidermal necrolysis, a severe cutaneous drug reaction. Here the CDR3 reads CSARLAGDYEQFF.